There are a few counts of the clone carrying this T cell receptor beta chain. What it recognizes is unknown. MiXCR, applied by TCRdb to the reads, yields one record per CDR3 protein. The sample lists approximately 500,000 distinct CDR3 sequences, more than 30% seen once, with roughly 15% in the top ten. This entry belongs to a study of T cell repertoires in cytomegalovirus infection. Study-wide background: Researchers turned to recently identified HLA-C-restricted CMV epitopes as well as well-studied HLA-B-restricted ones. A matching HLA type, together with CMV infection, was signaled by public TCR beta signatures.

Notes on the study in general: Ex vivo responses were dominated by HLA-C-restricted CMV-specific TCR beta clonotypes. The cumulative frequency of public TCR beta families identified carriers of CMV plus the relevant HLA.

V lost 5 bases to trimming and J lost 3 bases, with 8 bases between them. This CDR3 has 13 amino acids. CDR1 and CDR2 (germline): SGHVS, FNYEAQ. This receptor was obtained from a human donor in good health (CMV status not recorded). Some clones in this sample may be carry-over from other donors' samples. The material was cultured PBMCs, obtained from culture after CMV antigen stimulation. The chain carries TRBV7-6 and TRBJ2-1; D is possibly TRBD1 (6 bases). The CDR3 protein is CASSRQVYNEQFF. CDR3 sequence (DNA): TGTGCCAGCAGCAGACAGGTCTACAATGAGCAGTTCTTC.